These T cell receptor beta chains were read from a single sample in a study of monozygotic twins with inflammatory bowel disease. TCRdb reprocessed the 5' RACE reads, keeping one entry per CDR3 protein, no DNA. Across tens of thousands of distinct CDR3 sequences, the top ten clones capture less than 8% of the sample. The specimen was blood. These receptors originate from a human donor with ulcerative colitis or Crohn's disease, or a healthy co-twin of an affected twin (not recorded which). CDR3s include the opening cysteine and the closing phenylalanine or tryptophan.

j_call | v_call | cdr3_aa
TRBJ2-7 | TRBV9 | CASSSTGQVVSDEQYF
TRBJ2-1 | TRBV6-1 | CATKGTVTYNEQFF
TRBJ2-3 | TRBV11-3 | CASSLGRDRKTDTQYF
TRBJ1-1 | TRBV7-2 | CASSLGDRLAEAFF
TRBJ2-5 | TRBV5-5 | CASSYRGRQGEQETQYF
TRBJ2-1 | TRBV12-5 | CASGTGGSYNEQFF
TRBJ1-4 | TRBV5-1 | CASSWGSATNEKLFF
TRBJ2-1 | TRBV5-1 | CASSLAALAGASEQFF
TRBJ2-1 | TRBV11-1 | CASSLGTGEFDEQFF
TRBJ2-1 | TRBV7-9 | CASSSSGGVHNEQFF